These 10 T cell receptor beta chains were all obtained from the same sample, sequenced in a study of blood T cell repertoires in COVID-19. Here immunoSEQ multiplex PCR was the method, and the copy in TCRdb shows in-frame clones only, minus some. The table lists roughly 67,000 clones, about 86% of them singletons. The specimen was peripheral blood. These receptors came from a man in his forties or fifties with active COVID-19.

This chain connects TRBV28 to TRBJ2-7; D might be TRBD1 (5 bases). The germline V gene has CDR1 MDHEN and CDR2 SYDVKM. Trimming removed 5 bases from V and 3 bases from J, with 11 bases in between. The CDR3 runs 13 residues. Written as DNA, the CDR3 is TGTGCCAGCAGTACCTCAACAGGCTACGAGCAGTACTTC. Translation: CASSTSTGYEQYF.

CDR3 region: CASSQGLAGAETQYF. The CDR3, as DNA: TGTGCCAGCAGCCAAGGCCTAGCGGGGGCAGAGACCCAGTACTTC. The chain combines TRBV14 with TRBJ2-5, with TRBD2 matching 10 bases. From germline, CDR1 is SGHDN and CDR2 FVKESK. The CDR3 contains 15 residues. V lost 1 base, J lost 4 bases, and 3 bases stayed unmatched. The variable domain in full, completed from reference TRBV14 and TRBJ2-5, reads EAGVTQFPSHSVIEKGQTVTLRCDPISGHDNLYWYRRVMGKEIKFLLHFVKESKQDESGMPNNRFLAERTGGTYSTLKVQPAELEDSGVYFCASSQGLAGAETQYFGPGTRLLVL.

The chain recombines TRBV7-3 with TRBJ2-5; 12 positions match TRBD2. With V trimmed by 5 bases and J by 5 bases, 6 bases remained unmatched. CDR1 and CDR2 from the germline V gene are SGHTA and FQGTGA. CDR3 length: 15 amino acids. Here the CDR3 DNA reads TGTGCCAGCAGCCCCGGACTAGCGGGGAGGGAGACCCAGTACTTC. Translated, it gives CASSPGLAGRETQYF.

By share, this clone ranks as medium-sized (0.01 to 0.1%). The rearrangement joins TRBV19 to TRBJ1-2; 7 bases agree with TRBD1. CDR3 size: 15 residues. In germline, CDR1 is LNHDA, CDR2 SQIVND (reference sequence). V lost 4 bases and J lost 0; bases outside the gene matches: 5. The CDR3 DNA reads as TGTGCCAGTAGTACAGGGGGTGCTTCTAACTATGGCTACACCTTC. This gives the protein CASSTGGASNYGYTF.

The CDR3, as DNA: TGTGCCAGCAGCTTGGGTGGACTGGCAGATACGCAGTATTTT. Translating it yields CASSLGGLADTQYF. The V gene is TRBV5-8, the J gene TRBJ2-3, with TRBD2 as a possible D gene (5 bases). Germline CDR1 and CDR2: SGHTS and YDEGEE. This CDR3 has 14 residues. Deletions cut 0 bases from V and 4 bases from J, with 9 bases between.

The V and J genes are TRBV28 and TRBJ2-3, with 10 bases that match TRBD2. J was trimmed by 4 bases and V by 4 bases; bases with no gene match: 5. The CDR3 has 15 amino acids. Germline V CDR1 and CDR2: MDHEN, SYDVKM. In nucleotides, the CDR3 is TGTGCCAGCAGTTCTAGCGGGAGTAGGGCAGATACGCAGTATTTT. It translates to CASSSSGSRADTQYF.

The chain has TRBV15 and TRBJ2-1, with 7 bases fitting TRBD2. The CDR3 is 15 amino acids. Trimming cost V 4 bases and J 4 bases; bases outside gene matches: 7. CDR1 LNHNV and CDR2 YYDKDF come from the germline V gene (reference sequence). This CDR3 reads CATSMRAGTYNEQFF. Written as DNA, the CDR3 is TGTGCCACCAGCATGAGAGCGGGGACTTACAATGAGCAGTTCTTC.

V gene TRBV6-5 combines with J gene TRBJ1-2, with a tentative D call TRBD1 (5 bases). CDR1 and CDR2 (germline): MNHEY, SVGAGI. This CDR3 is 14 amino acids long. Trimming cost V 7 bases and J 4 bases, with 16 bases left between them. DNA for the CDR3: TGTGCCAGCATGATGCAAGCCGGGGGCTATGGCTACACCTTC. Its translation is CASMMQAGGYGYTF.

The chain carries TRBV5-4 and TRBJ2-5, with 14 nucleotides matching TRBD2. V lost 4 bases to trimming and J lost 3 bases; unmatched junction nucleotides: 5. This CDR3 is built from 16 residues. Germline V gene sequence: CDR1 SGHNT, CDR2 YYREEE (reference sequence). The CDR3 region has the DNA TGTGCCAGCAGCCACCTGGGACTAGCGGGGGAAGAGACCCAGTACTTC. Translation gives CASSHLGLAGEETQYF.

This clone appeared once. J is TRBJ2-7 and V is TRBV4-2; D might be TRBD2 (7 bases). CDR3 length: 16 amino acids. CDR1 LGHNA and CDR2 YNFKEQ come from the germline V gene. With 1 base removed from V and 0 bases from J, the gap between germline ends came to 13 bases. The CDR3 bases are TGTGCCAGCAGCCAAGGGGGGCGGGGGTCCTCCTACGAGCAGTACTTC. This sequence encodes CASSQGGRGSSYEQYF.